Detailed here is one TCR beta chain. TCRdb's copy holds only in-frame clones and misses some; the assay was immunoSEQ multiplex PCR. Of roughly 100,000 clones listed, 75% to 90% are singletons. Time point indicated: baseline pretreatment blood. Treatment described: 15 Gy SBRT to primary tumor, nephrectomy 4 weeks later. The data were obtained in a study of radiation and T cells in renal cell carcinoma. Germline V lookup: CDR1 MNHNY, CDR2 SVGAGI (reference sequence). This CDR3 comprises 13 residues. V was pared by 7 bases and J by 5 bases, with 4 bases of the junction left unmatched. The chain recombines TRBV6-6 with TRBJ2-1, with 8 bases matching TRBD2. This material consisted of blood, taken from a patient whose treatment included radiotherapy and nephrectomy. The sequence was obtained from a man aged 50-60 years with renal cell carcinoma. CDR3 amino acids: CASTSGRDNEQFF. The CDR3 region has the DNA TGTGCCAGCACAAGCGGGAGAGACAATGAGCAGTTCTTC.